This T cell receptor (beta chain) was retrieved from a study of blood T cell repertoires in COVID-19. On the study more broadly: Material from acute and convalescent COVID-19 was sourced from the United States, Italy and Spain.

The length of the CDR3 is 14 residues. V was pared by 5 bases and J by 8 bases, with 5 bases of the junction left unmatched. Germline loops: CDR1 KGHSH, CDR2 LQKENI. In the authors' workflow: Researchers report that nucleated cell counts were estimated from reference gene primer amplification. Generated by immunoSEQ multiplex PCR, the TCRdb table keeps only in-frame clones and is missing some. V, J and clone size reflect that table, while D and trimming were determined from the DNA. The sample lists approximately 170,000 clones; around 80% were seen once. Sequenced sample: peripheral blood. This receptor was taken from a man in his sixties with active or convalescent COVID-19. The chain carries TRBV18 and TRBJ2-6; 8 bases map to TRBD1. CDR3 in amino acids: CASSTGQGPNVLTF. CDR3 nucleotide sequence: TGTGCCAGCTCAACAGGACAGGGACCCAACGTCCTGACTTTC.